This TCR beta chain stems from a study of T-cell reconstitution after alpha-beta-depleted transplantation in children. Study outcomes and limitations: Reports say that about two months after transplant, the alpha-beta T cells came out of several hundred graft clones that had expanded. The authors attributed T-cell counts and diversity one year after transplant mostly to newly produced T cells. Surviving recipient cells, namely T cells and thymic progenitors, were the source of high day-60 TCRbeta diversity in some patients.

The CDR3 runs to 17 residues. Looked up from germline, CDR1 is LNHNV and CDR2 is YYDKDF (reference sequence). Germline trimming cut 0 bases from V and 7 bases from J; bases unmatched to any gene: 11. The TCRbeta library incorporated unique molecular identifiers. TCRdb recomputed calls from the PCR reads with MiXCR, one row per CDR3 protein. The repertoire holds 440,000 or so distinct CDR3 sequences, with approximately 42% as singletons. This clonotype was seen many times. Its cognate antigen is unknown. The receptor was isolated from a girl aged 2 to 10 with aplastic anemia, due to receive a stem cell transplant. Sequenced material: PBMCs, taken before TCRalphabeta/CD19-depleted stem cell transplant. The chain combines TRBV15 with TRBJ2-1, with TRBD2 matching 8 bases. This CDR3 reads CATSRESAGDMGNEQFF. For the CDR3, the DNA is TGTGCCACCAGCAGAGAGTCAGCGGGAGACATGGGGAATGAGCAGTTCTTC.